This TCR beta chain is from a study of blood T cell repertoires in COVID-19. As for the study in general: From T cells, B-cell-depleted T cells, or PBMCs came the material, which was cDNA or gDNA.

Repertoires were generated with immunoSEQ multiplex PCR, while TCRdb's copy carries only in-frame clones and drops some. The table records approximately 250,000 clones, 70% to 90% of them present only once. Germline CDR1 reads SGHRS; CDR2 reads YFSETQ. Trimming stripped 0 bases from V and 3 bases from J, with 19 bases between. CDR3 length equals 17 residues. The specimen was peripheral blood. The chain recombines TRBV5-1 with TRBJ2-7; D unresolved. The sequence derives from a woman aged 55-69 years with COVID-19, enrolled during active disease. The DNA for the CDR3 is TGCGCCAGCAGCTTGGATGCGCGAACGAAGAGCCTCTACGAGCAGTACTTC. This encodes CASSLDARTKSLYEQYF.